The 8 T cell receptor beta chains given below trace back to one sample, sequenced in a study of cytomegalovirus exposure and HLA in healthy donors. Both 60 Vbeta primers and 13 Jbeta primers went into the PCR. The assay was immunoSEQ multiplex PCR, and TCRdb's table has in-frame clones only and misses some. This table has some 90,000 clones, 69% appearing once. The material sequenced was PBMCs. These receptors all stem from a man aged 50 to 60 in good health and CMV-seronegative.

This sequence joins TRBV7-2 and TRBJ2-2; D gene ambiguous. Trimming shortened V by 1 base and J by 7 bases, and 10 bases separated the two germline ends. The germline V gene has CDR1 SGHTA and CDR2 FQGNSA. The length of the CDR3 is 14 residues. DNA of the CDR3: TGTGCCAGCAGCTTAGGCTGGGCAGGCGGGGAGCTGTTTTTT. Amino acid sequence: CASSLGWAGGELFF.

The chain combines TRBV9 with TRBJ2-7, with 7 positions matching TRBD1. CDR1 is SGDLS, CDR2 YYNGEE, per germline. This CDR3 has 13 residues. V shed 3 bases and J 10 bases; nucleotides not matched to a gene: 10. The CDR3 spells CASSEGTAFYQYV. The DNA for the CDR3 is TGTGCCAGCAGCGAAGGGACAGCCTTTTATCAGTACGTC.

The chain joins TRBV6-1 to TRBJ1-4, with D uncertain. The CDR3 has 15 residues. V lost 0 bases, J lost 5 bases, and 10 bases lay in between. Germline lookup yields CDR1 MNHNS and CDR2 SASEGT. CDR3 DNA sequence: TGTGCCAGCAGTGAAGCAAACAGAGAAAATGAAAAACTGTTTTTT. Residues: CASSEANRENEKLFF.

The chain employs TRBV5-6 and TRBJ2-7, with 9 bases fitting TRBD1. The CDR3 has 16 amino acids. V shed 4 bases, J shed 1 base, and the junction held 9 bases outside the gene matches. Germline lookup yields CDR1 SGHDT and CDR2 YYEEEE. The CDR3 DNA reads TGTGCCAGCAGCCGTTTAGGACAGGGGAAATCCTACGAGCAGTACTTC. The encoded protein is CASSRLGQGKSYEQYF.

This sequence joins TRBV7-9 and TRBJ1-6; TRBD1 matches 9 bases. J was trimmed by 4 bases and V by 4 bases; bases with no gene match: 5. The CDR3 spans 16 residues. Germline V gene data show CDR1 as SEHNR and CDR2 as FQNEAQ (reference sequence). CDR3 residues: CASSSNRGPYNSPLHF. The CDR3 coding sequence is TGTGCCAGCAGCTCGAACAGGGGGCCTTATAATTCACCCCTCCACTTT.

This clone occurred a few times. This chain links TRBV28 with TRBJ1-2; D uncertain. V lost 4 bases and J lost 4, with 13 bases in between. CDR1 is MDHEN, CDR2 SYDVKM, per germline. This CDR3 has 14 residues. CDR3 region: CASSYSPEGYGYTF. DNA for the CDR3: TGTGCCAGCAGTTACTCGCCGGAGGGCTATGGCTACACCTTC.

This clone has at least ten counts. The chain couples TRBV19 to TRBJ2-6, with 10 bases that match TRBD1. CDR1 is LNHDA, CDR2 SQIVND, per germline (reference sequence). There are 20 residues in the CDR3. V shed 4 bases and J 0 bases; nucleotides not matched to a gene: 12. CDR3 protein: CASSTRGDRGGSSGANVLTF. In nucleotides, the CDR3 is TGTGCCAGTAGTACTCGGGGGGACAGGGGTGGCTCCTCTGGGGCCAACGTCCTGACTTTC. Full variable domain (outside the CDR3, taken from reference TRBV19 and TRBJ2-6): DGGITQSPKYLFRKEGQNVTLSCEQNLNHDAMYWYRQDPGQGLRLIYYSQIVNDFQKGDIAEGYSVSREKKESFPLTVTSAQKNPTAFYLCASSTRGDRGGSSGANVLTFGAGSRLTVL.

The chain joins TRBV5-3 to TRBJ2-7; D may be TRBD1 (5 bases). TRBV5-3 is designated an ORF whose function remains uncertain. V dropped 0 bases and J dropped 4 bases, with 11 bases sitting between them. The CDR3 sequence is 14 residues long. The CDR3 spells CARSLDPTAYEQYV. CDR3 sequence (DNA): TGTGCCAGAAGCTTGGACCCGACAGCATACGAGCAGTACGTC.